The present T cell receptor (beta chain) was sequenced within a study of T cells expressing NK-cell markers. Study context: The study sequenced eight donors, seven HCMV-seropositive and one seronegative. Study outcomes and limitations: Dominant NKG2C+ clonotypes were found to form roughly 1.0-7.0% of CD8+ T cells in over 5 donors.

TCRdb reworked the 5' RACE reads into one entry per CDR3 protein, no DNA. Recorded here are some 440,000 distinct CDR3 sequences; the top ten clones represent around 1.4%. CDR3 length: 13 residues. CDR1 and CDR2 from the germline V gene are LNHDA and SQIVND (reference sequence). Regarding this clonotype: Its antigen is unidentified.

The TCR was taken from a woman aged 45-65 years in good health. The chain combines TRBV19 with TRBJ2-1; TCRdb calls TRBD2, which cannot be checked without DNA. The sequenced sample consisted of blood T cells: a sorted CD56 or NKG2C T cell subset, CD4+ or CD8+ T cells, or bulk PBMC T cells (not recorded which). The CDR3 sequence: CASSPPSPNEQFF.